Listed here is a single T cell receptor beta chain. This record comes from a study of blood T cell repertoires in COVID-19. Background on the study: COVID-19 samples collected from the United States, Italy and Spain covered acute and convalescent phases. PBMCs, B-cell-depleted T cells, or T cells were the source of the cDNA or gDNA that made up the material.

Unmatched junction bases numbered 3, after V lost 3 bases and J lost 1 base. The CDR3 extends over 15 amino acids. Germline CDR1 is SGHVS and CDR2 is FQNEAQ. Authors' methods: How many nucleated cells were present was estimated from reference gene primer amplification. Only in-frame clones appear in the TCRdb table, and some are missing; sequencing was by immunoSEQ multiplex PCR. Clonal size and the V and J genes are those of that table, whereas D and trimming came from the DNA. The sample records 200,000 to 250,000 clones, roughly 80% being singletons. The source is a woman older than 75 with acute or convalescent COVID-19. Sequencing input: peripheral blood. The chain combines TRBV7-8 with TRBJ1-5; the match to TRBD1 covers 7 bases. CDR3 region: CASSFDRVSNQPQHF. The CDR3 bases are TGTGCCAGCAGCTTCGACAGGGTGAGCAATCAGCCCCAGCATTTT.